This passage covers 10 T cell receptor beta chains from one sample sequenced in a study of blood T cells in healthy people across ages. A second PCR of 7 to 11 cycles used a sample-barcoded 5' primer and a J-beta primer mix. One entry per CDR3 protein, called by TCRdb with MiXCR from the 5' RACE reads. Found here are hundreds of thousands of distinct CDR3 sequences, under 45% of them singletons; the top ten hold about a fifth. Sample: blood. Source of these receptors: a man aged 60 to 69 in good health.

The genes are TRBV24-1 and TRBJ2-3, with D possibly TRBD1 on 6 matching bases. Trimming left V 3 bases short and J 0 bases short, with 12 bases between. From germline, CDR1 is KGHDR and CDR2 SFDVKD. The CDR3 covers 16 residues. DNA of the CDR3: TGTGCCACCAGTGATCCCGGGACAACGAGCACAGATACGCAGTATTTT. Translated: CATSDPGTTSTDTQYF.

This rearrangement joins TRBV7-6 to TRBJ2-3; 10 bases agree with TRBD2. CDR3 length equals 17 residues. The V gene end was trimmed by 5 bases and the J gene end by 1 base; junction bases not matched to a gene: 9. Germline CDR1 is SGHVS and CDR2 is FNYEAQ. CDR3 sequence (DNA): TGTGCCAGCAGCCCCGGTCTTGGGACTAGCGGCACAGATACGCAGTATTTT. It specifies CASSPGLGTSGTDTQYF.

V usage is TRBV27 and J usage is TRBJ2-4; 7 bases are a match to TRBD2. The trim removed 0 bases at V and 13 bases at J, leaving 6 bases unmatched. This CDR3 comprises 13 residues. The germline V gene has CDR1 MNHEY and CDR2 SMNVEV (reference sequence). Written as DNA, the CDR3 is TGTGCCAGCAGTTTATCGAACAGCGGGGAGCAGTACTTC. This codes for CASSLSNSGEQYF.

The chain is built from TRBV3-1 and TRBJ2-7; 9 bases align to TRBD2. After removal of 0 bases from V and 3 bases from J, the junction contained 3 bases not matched to a gene. Germline V gene data show CDR1 as LGHDT and CDR2 as YNNKEL (reference sequence). The CDR3 loop spans 15 amino acids. The CDR3 bases are TGTGCCAGCAGCCAAGATCTAGCGGGGAACTACGAGCAGTACTTC. Protein sequence: CASSQDLAGNYEQYF.

There are a few counts of this clonotype. The V call is TRBV7-2, the J call TRBJ2-3, with D unresolved. This CDR3 comprises 15 residues. CDR1 is SGHTA and CDR2 is FQGNSA in the germline V gene. Trimming cost V 1 base and J 6 bases, with 14 bases left between them. CDR3 loop: CASSLDLQRRDTQYF. DNA for the CDR3: TGTGCCAGCAGCTTAGACCTTCAGAGGCGCGATACGCAGTATTTT.

The chain joins TRBV2 to TRBJ2-6; 7 positions agree with TRBD1. Germline V lookup: CDR1 SNHLY, CDR2 FYNNEI. The CDR3 runs 15 residues. Unmatched junction bases numbered 2, after V lost 6 bases and J lost 0 bases. CDR3 DNA: TGTGCCAGCAGAACAGGGGACTCTGGGGCCAACGTCCTGACTTTC. Translating it yields CASRTGDSGANVLTF.

The gene calls are TRBV6-5 and TRBJ1-2, with D maybe TRBD1 (5 bases). V lost 2 bases and J 2 bases, leaving 9 bases between the germline ends. Per germline, CDR1 MNHEY and CDR2 SVGAGI. CDR3 length: 14 amino acids. The CDR3 bases are TGTGCCAGCAGTTACCGGGGGATCAACTATGGCTACACCTTC. Its translation: CASSYRGINYGYTF.

The chain links TRBV10-3 to TRBJ2-1; 7 bases fit TRBD2. This CDR3 is built from 15 residues. V trimming: 4 bases; J trimming: 6 bases; junction bases outside the gene matches: 9. CDR1 and CDR2 (germline): ENHRY, SYGVKD. This chain's CDR3 is CAISGFTSGGNEQFF. DNA for the CDR3: TGTGCCATCAGTGGCTTTACCTCGGGGGGCAATGAGCAGTTCTTC.

This clonotype occurred a few times. The chain couples TRBV18 to TRBJ2-7; TRBD1 matches at 8 bases. CDR1 KGHSH and CDR2 LQKENI come from the germline V gene. This CDR3 spans 16 amino acids. The V and J ends lost 3 bases and 5 bases, in that order; junction bases with no gene match: 12. CDR3 in amino acids: CASSPAKDRVLDEQYF. CDR3 DNA: TGTGCCAGCTCACCGGCTAAGGACAGGGTCTTGGACGAGCAGTACTTC.

This clonotype came up many times. The chain joins TRBV20-1 to TRBJ2-3, with D possibly matching TRBD2 (6 bases). V was shortened by 0 bases and J by 2 bases, with 12 bases between the two germline ends. The CDR3 contains 15 residues. Germline V gene lookup returns CDR1 DFQATT and CDR2 SNEGSKA (reference sequence). CDR3 sequence (DNA): TGCAGTGCTAGAGATGAGGGCGGGGCCACAGATACGCAGTATTTT. Translated, it gives CSARDEGGATDTQYF.